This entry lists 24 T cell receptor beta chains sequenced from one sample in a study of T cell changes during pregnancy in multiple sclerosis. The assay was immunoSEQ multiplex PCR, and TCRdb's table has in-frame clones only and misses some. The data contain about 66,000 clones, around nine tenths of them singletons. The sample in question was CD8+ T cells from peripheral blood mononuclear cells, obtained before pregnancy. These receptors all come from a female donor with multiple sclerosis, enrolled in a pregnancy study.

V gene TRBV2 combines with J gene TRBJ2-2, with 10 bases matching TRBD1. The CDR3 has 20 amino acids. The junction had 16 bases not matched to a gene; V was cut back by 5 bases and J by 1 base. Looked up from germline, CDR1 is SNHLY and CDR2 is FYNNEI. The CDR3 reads CASSFPGQGSSSLNTGELFF. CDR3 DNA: TGTGCCAGCAGTTTCCCGGGACAGGGGTCCTCTTCATTGAACACCGGGGAGCTGTTTTTT.

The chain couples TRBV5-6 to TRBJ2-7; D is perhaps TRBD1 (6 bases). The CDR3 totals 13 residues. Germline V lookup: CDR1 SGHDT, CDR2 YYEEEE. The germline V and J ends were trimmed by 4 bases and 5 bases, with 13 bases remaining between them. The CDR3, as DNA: TGTGCCAGCAGCACACAGGGAGACCACGAGCAGTACTTC. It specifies CASSTQGDHEQYF.

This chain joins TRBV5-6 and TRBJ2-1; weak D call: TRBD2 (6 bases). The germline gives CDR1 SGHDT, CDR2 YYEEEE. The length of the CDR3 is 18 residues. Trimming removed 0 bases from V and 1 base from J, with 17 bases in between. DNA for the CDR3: TGTGCCAGCAGCTTGGAAGCGGGCCCATTCTCATCCTACAATGAGCAGTTCTTC. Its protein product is CASSLEAGPFSSYNEQFF.

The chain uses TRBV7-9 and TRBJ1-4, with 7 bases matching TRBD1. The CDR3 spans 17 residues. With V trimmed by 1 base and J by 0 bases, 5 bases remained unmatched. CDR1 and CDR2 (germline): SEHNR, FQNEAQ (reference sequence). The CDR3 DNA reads TGTGCCAGCAGCTTAGTAGGGGGACAGTCAACTAATGAAAAACTGTTTTTT. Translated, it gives CASSLVGGQSTNEKLFF.

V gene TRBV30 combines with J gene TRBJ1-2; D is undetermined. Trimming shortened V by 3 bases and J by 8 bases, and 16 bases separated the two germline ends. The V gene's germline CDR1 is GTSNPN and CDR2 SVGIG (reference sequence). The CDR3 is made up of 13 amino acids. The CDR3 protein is CAWSPAQRGGYTF. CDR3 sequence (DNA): TGTGCCTGGAGCCCCGCCCAACGGGGAGGCTACACCTTC.

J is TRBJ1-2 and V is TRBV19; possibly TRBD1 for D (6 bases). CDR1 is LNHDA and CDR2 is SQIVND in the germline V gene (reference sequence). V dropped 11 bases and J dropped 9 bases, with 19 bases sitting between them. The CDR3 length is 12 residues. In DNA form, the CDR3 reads TGTGCCGTAAGTTCGGGGGGCGTGAGCTACACCTTC. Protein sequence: CAVSSGGVSYTF.

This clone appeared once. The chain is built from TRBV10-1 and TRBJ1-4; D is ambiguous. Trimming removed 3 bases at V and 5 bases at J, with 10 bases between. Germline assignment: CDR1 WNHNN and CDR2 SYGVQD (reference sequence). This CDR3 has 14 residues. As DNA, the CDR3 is TGCGCCAGCAGTGATGGCAGTGAAAATGAAAAACTGTTTTTT. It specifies CASSDGSENEKLFF.

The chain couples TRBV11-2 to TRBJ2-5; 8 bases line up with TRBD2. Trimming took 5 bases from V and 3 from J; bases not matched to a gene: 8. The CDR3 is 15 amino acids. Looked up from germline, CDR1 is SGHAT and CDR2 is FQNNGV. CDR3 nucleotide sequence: TGTGCCAGCAGCCCCAGGACTAGCAGTAAAGAGACCCAGTACTTC. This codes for CASSPRTSSKETQYF. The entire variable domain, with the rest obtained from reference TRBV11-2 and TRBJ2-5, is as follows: EAGVAQSPRYKIIEKRQSVAFWCNPISGHATLYWYQQILGQGPKLLIQFQNNGVVDDSQLPKDRFSAERLKGVDSTLKIQPAKLEDSAVYLCASSPRTSSKETQYFGPGTRLLVL.

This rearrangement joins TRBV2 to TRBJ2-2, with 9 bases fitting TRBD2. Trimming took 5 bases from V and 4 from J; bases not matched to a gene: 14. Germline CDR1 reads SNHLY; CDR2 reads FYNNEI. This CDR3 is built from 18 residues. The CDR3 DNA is TGTGCCAGCAGTTGGTCTAGCGGGGCTGGTAGGGCCACCGGGGAGCTGTTTTTT. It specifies CASSWSSGAGRATGELFF.

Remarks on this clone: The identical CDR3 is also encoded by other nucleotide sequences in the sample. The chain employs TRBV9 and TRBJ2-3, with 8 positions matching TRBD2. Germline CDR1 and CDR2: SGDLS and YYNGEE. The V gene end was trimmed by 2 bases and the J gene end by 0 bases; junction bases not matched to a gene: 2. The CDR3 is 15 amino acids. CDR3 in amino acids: CASSVGGGSTDTQYF. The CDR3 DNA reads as TGTGCCAGCAGCGTGGGCGGGGGGAGCACAGATACGCAGTATTTT.

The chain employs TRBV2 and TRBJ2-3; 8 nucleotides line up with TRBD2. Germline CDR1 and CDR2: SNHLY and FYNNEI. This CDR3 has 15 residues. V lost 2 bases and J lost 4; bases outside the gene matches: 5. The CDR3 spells CASSETGGAPDTQYF. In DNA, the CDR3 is TGTGCCAGCAGTGAAACCGGGGGGGCGCCAGATACGCAGTATTTT. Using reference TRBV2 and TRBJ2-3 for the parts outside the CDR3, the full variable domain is EPEVTQTPSHQVTQMGQEVILRCVPISNHLYFYWYRQILGQKVEFLVSFYNNEISEKSEIFDDQFSVERPDGSNFTLKIRSTKLEDSAMYFCASSETGGAPDTQYFGPGTRLTVL.

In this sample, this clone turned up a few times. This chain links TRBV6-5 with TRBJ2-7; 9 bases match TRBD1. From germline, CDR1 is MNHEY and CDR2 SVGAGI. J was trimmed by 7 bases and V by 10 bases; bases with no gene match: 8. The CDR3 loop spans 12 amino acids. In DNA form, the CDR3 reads TGTGCCACCACTACAGGGGGCTCTGAGCAGTACTTC. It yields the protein CATTTGGSEQYF.

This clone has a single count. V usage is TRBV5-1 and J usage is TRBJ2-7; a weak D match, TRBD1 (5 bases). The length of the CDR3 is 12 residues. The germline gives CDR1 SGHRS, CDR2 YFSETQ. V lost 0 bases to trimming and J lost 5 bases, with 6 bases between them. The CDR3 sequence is CASSLEGNEQYF. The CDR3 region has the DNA TGCGCCAGCAGCTTGGAGGGGAACGAGCAGTACTTC.

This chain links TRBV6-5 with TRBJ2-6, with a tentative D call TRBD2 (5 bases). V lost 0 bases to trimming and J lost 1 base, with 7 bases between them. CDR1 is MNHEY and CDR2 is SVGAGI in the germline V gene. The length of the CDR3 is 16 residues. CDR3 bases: TGTGCCAGCAGTTACTCGCCGGGATCTGGGGCCAACGTCCTGACTTTC. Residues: CASSYSPGSGANVLTF.

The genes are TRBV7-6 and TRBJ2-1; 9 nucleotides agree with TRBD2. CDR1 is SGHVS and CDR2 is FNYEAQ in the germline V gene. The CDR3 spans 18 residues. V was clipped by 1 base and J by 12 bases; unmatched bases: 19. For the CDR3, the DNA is TGTGCCAGCAGCTTAGGGGCTATGGTTAGCGGGGGATCAAGAAGGCAGTTCTTC. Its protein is CASSLGAMVSGGSRRQFF.

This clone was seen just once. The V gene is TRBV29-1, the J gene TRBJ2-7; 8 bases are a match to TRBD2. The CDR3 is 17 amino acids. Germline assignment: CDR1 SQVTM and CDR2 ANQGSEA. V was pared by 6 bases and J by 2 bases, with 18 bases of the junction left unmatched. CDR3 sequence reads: CSVRGGERQGEAYEQYF. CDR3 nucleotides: TGCAGCGTCCGGGGGGGGGAGAGGCAGGGTGAGGCCTACGAGCAGTACTTC.

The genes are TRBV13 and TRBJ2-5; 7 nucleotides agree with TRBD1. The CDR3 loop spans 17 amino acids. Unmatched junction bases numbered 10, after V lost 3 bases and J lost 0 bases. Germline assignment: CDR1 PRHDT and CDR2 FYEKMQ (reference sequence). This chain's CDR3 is CASSFSLLTGYQETQYF. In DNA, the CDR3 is TGTGCCAGCAGCTTTTCGTTGTTGACAGGGTACCAAGAGACCCAGTACTTC.

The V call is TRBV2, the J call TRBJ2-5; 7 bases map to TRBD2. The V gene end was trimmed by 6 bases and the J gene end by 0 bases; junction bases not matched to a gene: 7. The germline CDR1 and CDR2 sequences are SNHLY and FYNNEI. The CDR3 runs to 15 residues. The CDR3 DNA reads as TGTGCCAGCAGCGCCGTCGGGACTAACCAAGAGACCCAGTACTTC. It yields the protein CASSAVGTNQETQYF.

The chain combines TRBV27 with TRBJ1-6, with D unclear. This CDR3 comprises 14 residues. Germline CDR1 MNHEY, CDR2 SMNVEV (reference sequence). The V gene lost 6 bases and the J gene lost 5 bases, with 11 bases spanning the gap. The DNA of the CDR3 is TGTGCCAGCAGGGCACAGCCTAATAATTCACCCCTCCACTTT. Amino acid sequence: CASRAQPNNSPLHF.

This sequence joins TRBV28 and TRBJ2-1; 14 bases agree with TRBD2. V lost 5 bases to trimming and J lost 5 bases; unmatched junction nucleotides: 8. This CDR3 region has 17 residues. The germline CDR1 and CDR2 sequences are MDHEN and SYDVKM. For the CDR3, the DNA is TGTGCCAGCAGTCTCTCGGGGGGACTAGCGGGGGACAATGAGCAGTTCTTC. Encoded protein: CASSLSGGLAGDNEQFF.

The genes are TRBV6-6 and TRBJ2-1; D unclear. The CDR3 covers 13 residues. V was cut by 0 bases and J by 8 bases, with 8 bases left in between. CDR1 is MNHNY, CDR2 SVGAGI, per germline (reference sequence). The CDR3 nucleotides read TGTGCCAGCAGTTACTCGTTGGGCTATGAGCAGTTCTTC. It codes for CASSYSLGYEQFF.

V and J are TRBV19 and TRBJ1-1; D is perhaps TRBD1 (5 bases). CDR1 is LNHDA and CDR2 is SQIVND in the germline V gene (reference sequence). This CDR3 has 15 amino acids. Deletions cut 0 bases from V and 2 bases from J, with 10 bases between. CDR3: CASSIDQGGNTEAFF. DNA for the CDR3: TGTGCCAGTAGTATAGATCAGGGCGGTAACACTGAAGCTTTCTTT.

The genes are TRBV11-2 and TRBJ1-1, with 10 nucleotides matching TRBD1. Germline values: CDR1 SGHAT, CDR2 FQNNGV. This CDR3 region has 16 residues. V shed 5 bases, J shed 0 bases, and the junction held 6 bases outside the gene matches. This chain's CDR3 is CASSLWDRGMNTEAFF. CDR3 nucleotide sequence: TGTGCCAGCAGCCTCTGGGACAGGGGCATGAACACTGAAGCTTTCTTT.

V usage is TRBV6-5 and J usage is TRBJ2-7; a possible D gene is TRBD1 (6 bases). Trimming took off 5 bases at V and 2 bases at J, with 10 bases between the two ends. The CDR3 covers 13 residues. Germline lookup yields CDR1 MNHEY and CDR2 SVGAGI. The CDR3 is CASSVDRPYEQYF. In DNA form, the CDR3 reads TGTGCCAGCAGTGTGGACAGACCCTACGAGCAGTACTTC.